The rows below give T cell receptor beta chains drawn from one sample of a study of cytomegalovirus exposure and HLA in healthy donors. The method was immunoSEQ multiplex PCR; TCRdb's version includes in-frame clones alone and lacks a portion of them. The top ten clones hold about 22% of a sample with fewer than 95,000 clones, approximately 60% of them seen once. What was sequenced was PBMCs. All receptors derive from a woman aged 45-65 years in good health and CMV-seropositive. CDR3s include the opening cysteine and the closing phenylalanine or tryptophan. D genes are given only for firm matches. Size is stated for part of the rows, as once, few or many counts, or as a class when the clone is expanded.

V gene,CDR3 length,J gene,clone size,D gene,CDR3 DNA,CDR3 protein
TRBV7-8,14,TRBJ1-1,.,.,TGTGCCAGCAGCTTGCCAGGGGAGGGAACTGAAGCTTTCTTT,CASSLPGEGTEAFF
TRBV7-9,14,TRBJ2-7,.,TRBD2,TGTGCCAGCAGCCCCGGGGGGGAGTCTGACGAGCAGTACTTC,CASSPGGESDEQYF
TRBV30,11,TRBJ1-1,.,.,TGTGCCTGGAGTCCGGAGCATGGAGCTTTCTTT,CAWSPEHGAFF
TRBV6-1,14,TRBJ2-1,few,TRBD1,TGTGCCAGCAAGACAGGGGATACCTACAATGAGCAGTTCTTC,CASKTGDTYNEQFF
TRBV6-6,12,TRBJ1-1,.,.,TGTGCCAGCAGCGGAGTATCCTATGAAGCTTTCTTT,CASSGVSYEAFF
TRBV4-2,12,TRBJ2-7,.,.,TGTGCCAGCAGCCAAGCAAGCGCCGAGCAGTACTTC,CASSQASAEQYF
TRBV7-6,15,TRBJ2-5,many,TRBD1,TGTGCCAGCAGCTTTCGGGGACAGGGCGGTGAGACCCAGTACTTC,CASSFRGQGGETQYF
TRBV28,14,TRBJ1-4,few,.,TGTGCCAGCAGTCCCCTACAGGACCTAGAAAAACTGTTTTTT,CASSPLQDLEKLFF
TRBV4-3,15,TRBJ1-2,.,.,TGCGCCAGCAGCCAAGGCAGGGTTAGGAACTATGGCTACACCTTC,CASSQGRVRNYGYTF
TRBV5-5,14,TRBJ2-7,.,TRBD1,TGTGCCAGCAGCACCCGGGACAGCTTTTACGAGCAGTACTTC,CASSTRDSFYEQYF
TRBV11-2,16,TRBJ2-5,.,TRBD2,TGTGCCAGCAGCCTCGGGACTAGCGGGGGGTGGGAGACCCAGTACTTC,CASSLGTSGGWETQYF
TRBV28,14,TRBJ2-1,.,.,TGTGCCAGCAGCTTAGCCGGGACTTTAAATGAGCAGTTCTTC,CASSLAGTLNEQFF
TRBV2,14,TRBJ1-6,.,TRBD1,TGTGCCAGCAGTGCCGGCCAGGGGGCATCACCCCTCCACTTT,CASSAGQGASPLHF
TRBV27,17,TRBJ1-5,.,TRBD1,TGTGCCAGCAGTTTATCGGGGACAGGGATAATCAGCAGCTCCCAGCATTTT,CASSLSGTGIISSSQHF
TRBV2,13,TRBJ1-1,few,.,TGTGCCAGCCAAGGATGGGCGTACACTGAAGCTTTCTTT,CASQGWAYTEAFF
TRBV7-2,14,TRBJ2-7,.,.,TGTGCCGGCAGCGTAGGGCCAGGGACCTACGAGCAGTACTTC,CAGSVGPGTYEQYF
TRBV28,16,TRBJ2-6,.,.,TGTGCCAGCAGTTTATACCAGGCCTCTGGGGCCAACGTCCTGACTTTC,CASSLYQASGANVLTF
TRBV5-4,13,TRBJ1-5,.,.,TGTGCCAGCAGCTTGGATACAACTCAGCCCCAGCATTTT,CASSLDTTQPQHF
TRBV2,16,TRBJ1-5,once,TRBD1,TGTGCCAGCAGTCGACAGGGGTTTAATAGCAATCAGCCCCAGCATTTT,CASSRQGFNSNQPQHF
TRBV29-1,10,TRBJ2-2,.,.,TGCAGCGCTGGGCACGGGGAGCTGTTTTTT,CSAGHGELFF
TRBV7-2,14,TRBJ1-1,.,.,TGTGCCAGCAGCCTAACGACAGGGAACACTGAAGCTTTCTTT,CASSLTTGNTEAFF
TRBV6-5,13,TRBJ2-3,few,.,TGTGCCAGCAGATTCCGGACACACCAAGTGCAGTATTTT,CASRFRTHQVQYF
TRBV16,12,TRBJ1-1,.,.,TGTGCCAGCAGCCAATCGAGGACTGAAGCTTTCTTT,CASSQSRTEAFF
TRBV2,16,TRBJ2-3,once,TRBD2,TGTGCCAGCGGACGTCAAAGCGGGGGAAGCCCAGATACGCAGTATTTT,CASGRQSGGSPDTQYF
TRBV7-9,12,TRBJ1-1,.,.,TGTTCCAGCAACGGGGGAGGGGGTGAAGCTTTCTTT,CSSNGGGGEAFF
TRBV12-5,18,TRBJ1-5,.,.,TGTGCTAGTGGTTTGGTACGTGCCAGAACGTCGCCAATTCAGCCCCAGCATTTT,CASGLVRARTSPIQPQHF
TRBV19,15,TRBJ1-2,.,.,TGTGCCAGTAGTATATCTGGGGGCATGGACTATGGCTACACCTTC,CASSISGGMDYGYTF
TRBV7-2,13,TRBJ2-1,.,.,TGTGCCAGCAGCCCGAGGACTGGTAGTGAGCAGTTCTTC,CASSPRTGSEQFF
TRBV5-1,13,TRBJ1-1,.,.,TGCGCCAGCAGCAAAGGACAGCACACTGAAGCTTTCTTT,CASSKGQHTEAFF
TRBV19,15,TRBJ2-7,once,TRBD1,TGTGCCAGTAGTATAACCGGGACAGGGGACTACGAGCAGTACTTC,CASSITGTGDYEQYF
TRBV15,15,TRBJ1-1,once,.,TGTGCCACCAGCAGAGGAGGGCTCCTGAACACTGAAGCTTTCTTT,CATSRGGLLNTEAFF
TRBV28,18,TRBJ2-6,.,TRBD1,TGTGCCAGCAGCCCTCAGGGACAGGGCTCTTCTGGGGCCAACGTCCTGACTTTC,CASSPQGQGSSGANVLTF
TRBV4-3,14,TRBJ1-3,.,.,TGCGCCAGCAGCCAAGACACGGAGAGGAACACCATATATTTT,CASSQDTERNTIYF
TRBV29-1,13,TRBJ1-1,.,.,TGCAGCGTAAGAGTGGACACATACACTGAAGCTTTCTTT,CSVRVDTYTEAFF
TRBV2,15,TRBJ2-2,.,.,TGTGCCAGCACAGGGGACCATTCGAACACCGGGGAGCTGTTTTTT,CASTGDHSNTGELFF
TRBV30,15,TRBJ2-1,few,TRBD2,TGTGCCTGGACCCCCGGGGGGAGTGGGTACAATGAGCAGTTCTTC,CAWTPGGSGYNEQFF
TRBV10-3,16,TRBJ2-1,few,.,TGTGCCATCAGTGCTCTCGAAACTAGAACTAGGCATGAGCAGTTCTTC,CAISALETRTRHEQFF
TRBV7-2,18,TRBJ1-5,once,TRBD1,TGTGCCAGCAGACAAAGAGGGACAGGGGGCCTTAGCAATCAGCCCCAGCATTTT,CASRQRGTGGLSNQPQHF
TRBV5-1,14,TRBJ2-3,.,.,TGCGCCAGCAGCAAGGGGGAAAGCACAGATACGCAGTATTTT,CASSKGESTDTQYF
TRBV7-8,19,TRBJ2-1,.,TRBD2,TGTGCCAGCAGCCTCCCGGGGGGGCCAGAGCGGGGATGGAATGATGAGCAGTTCTTC,CASSLPGGPERGWNDEQFF
TRBV5-1,13,TRBJ1-1,.,.,TGCGCCAGCAGCTTGGCGGGGAGCAATGAAGCTTTCTTT,CASSLAGSNEAFF
TRBV7-3,13,TRBJ1-1,.,TRBD1,TGTGCCAGCAGCTTCACAGGGGGGACTGAAGCTTTCTTT,CASSFTGGTEAFF
TRBV4-1,13,TRBJ1-1,.,.,TGCGCCAGCAGCCAACAAATGAACACTGAAGCTTTCTTT,CASSQQMNTEAFF
TRBV7-6,13,TRBJ1-1,.,.,TGTGCCAGCAGCGCCTATGGAGGAACTGAAGCTTTCTTT,CASSAYGGTEAFF
TRBV6-5,13,TRBJ1-1,medium-sized,.,TGTGCCAGCAGTTTAAGCATGAACACTGAAGCTTTCTTT,CASSLSMNTEAFF